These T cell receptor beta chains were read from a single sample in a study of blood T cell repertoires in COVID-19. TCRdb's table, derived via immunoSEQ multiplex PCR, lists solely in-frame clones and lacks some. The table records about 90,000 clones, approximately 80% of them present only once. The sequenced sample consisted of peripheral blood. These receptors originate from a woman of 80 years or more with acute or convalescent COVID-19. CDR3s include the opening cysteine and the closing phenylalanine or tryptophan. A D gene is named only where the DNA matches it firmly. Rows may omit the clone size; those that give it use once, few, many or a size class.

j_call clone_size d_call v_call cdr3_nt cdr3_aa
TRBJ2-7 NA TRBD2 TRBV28 TGTGCCACCCTGACTAGCGGGTACGAGCAGTACTTC CATLTSGYEQYF
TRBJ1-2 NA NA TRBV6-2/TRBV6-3 TGTGCCAGCAGTTGGAACCGGGACGGGAGTTTTTTTAACTATGGCTACACCTTC CASSWNRDGSFFNYGYTF
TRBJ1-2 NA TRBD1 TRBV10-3 TGTGCCATCAGTGAGACTGACAGGGGGCATGGCTACACCTTC CAISETDRGHGYTF
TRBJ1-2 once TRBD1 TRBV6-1 TGTGCCAGCAGTGACCCGACAGGGTCGGCCTATGGCTACACCTTC CASSDPTGSAYGYTF
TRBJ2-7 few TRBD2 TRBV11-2 TGTGCCAGCAGCTCCGCCGGGGGGAGCTCCTACGAGCAGTACTTC CASSSAGGSSYEQYF
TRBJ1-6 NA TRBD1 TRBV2 TGTGCCAGCAGTGGATCCGGGACAGTCAATTCACCCCTCCACTTT CASSGSGTVNSPLHF
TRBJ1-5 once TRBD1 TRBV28 TGTGCCAGCAGTTTGGGGACAGGGGTTTATCAGCCCCAGCATTTT CASSLGTGVYQPQHF
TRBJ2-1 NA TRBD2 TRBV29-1 TGCAGCGTTGAGGGCGGGGGGCCCTACAATGAGCAGTTCTTC CSVEGGGPYNEQFF
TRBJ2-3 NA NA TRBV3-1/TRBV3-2 TGTGCCAGCAGCCAAGATCACCCCAGCCTCAGCGGATTCTACACAGATACGCAGTATTTT CASSQDHPSLSGFYTDTQYF
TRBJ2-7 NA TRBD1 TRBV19 TGTGCCAGTAGTAAGGACAGGGGGCGGTACGAGCAGTACTTC CASSKDRGRYEQYF
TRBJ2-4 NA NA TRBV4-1 TGCGCCAGCAGCCAATCAGCAGGGGAGCTAGCCAAAAACATTCAGTACTTC CASSQSAGELAKNIQYF
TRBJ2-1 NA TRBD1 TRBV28 TGTGCCAGCAGTTTGGGGGCAGGGGGATACAATGAGCAGTTCTTC CASSLGAGGYNEQFF
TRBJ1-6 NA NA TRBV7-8 TGTGCCAGCAGCCCCCAGGTGGCGGGTGGTTCACCCCTCCACTTT CASSPQVAGGSPLHF
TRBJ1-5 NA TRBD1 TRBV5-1 TGCGCCAGCAGCGCTGGACAGGGCAATCAGCCCCAGCATTTT CASSAGQGNQPQHF
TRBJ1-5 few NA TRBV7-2 TGTGCCAGCAGCTTAAGTCAAAACAGGGCACAGCCCCAGCATTTT CASSLSQNRAQPQHF
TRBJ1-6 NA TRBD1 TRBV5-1 TGCGCCAGCAGCTTGGGCTCCTTTCGGACAGGCTATAATTCACCCCTCCACTTT CASSLGSFRTGYNSPLHF
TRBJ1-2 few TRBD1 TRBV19 TGTGCCAGTAGTTCGACAGGGATGGACTATGGCTACACCTTC CASSSTGMDYGYTF
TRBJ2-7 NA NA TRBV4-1 TGCGCCAGCAGCCCTCGGGACTTGGCGAGCTCCTACGAGCAGTACTTC CASSPRDLASSYEQYF
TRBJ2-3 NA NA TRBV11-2 TGTGCCAGCAGCTCTTCTAGAGCAGATACGCAGTATTTT CASSSSRADTQYF
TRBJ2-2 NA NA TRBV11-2 TGTGCCAGCAGCTTAGGCGTCTCCGGGGAGCTGTTTTTT CASSLGVSGELFF
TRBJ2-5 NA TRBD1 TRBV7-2 TGTGCCAGCAGCCTCCGACAGGGACAAGAGACCCAGTACTTC CASSLRQGQETQYF
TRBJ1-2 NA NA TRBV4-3 TGCGCCAGCAGCCAAGATTTCGGCTATGGCTACACCTTC CASSQDFGYGYTF
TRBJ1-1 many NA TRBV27 TGTGCCAGCAGTTTATACTTCCCCCAGGCCCTGGCGAACACTGAAGCTTTCTTT CASSLYFPQALANTEAFF
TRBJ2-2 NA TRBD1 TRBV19 TGTGCCAGTAGTCTAGGGACAGAGAACACCGGGGAGCTGTTTTTT CASSLGTENTGELFF
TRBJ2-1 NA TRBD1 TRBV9 TGTGCCAGCAGCGTAGGACAGGGGACTTACAATGAGCAGTTCTTC CASSVGQGTYNEQFF
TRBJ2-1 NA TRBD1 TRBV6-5 TGTGCCAGCAGTTCTCCAGGGGGCTGGAATGAGCAGTTCTTC CASSSPGGWNEQFF
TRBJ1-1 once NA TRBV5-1 TGCGCCAGCAGCACCGACACAGGGTGGAGCACTGAAGCTTTCTTT CASSTDTGWSTEAFF
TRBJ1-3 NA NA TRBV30 TGTGCCTGGAGCGCGGGGAGCTCTGGAAACACCATATATTTT CAWSAGSSGNTIYF
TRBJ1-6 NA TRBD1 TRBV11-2 TGTGCCAGCAGCGCACTGACAGGGGCCAGGAATTCACCCCTCCACTTT CASSALTGARNSPLHF
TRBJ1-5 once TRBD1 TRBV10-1 TGCGCCAGCTCGATGGACAGGGGACGAGGGCAGCCCCAGCATTTT CASSMDRGRGQPQHF
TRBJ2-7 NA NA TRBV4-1 TGCGCCAGCAGCCGTGAGGGAGCGATCTTAGGGCAGTACTTC CASSREGAILGQYF
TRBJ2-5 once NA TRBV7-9 TGTGCCAGCAGCCCCCCGTCGCGGGGAGAGACCCAGTACTTC CASSPPSRGETQYF
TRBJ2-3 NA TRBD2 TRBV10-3 TGTGCCATTAGCGGGTTCGATACGCAGTATTTT CAISGFDTQYF
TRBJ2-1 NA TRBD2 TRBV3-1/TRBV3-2 TGTGCCAGCAGCCGTCAATTTGGACTAGCGGGGGGATACAATGAGCAGTTCTTC CASSRQFGLAGGYNEQFF
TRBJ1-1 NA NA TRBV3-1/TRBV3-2 TGTGCCAGCAGCCAGGGCACCTTATCGAACACTGAAGCTTTCTTT CASSQGTLSNTEAFF
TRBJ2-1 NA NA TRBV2 TGTGCCAGCAGTGAAAGGGGGGGGTACAATGAGCAGTTCTTC CASSERGGYNEQFF
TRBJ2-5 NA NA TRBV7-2 TGTGCCAGCAGCTTAAACGGGGGAGGTGAGACCCAGTACTTC CASSLNGGGETQYF
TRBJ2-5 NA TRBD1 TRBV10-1 TGCGCCAGCAGTGACGCCCACAGGGGCCCCTCACAAGAGACCCAGTACTTC CASSDAHRGPSQETQYF
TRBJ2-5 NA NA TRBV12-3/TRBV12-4 TGTGCCAGCAGTTCCCAGGTTATGGAGACCCAGTACTTC CASSSQVMETQYF
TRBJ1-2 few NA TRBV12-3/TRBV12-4 TGTGCCAGCAGCAACCGACAGGAGCAAGGCTACACCTTC CASSNRQEQGYTF
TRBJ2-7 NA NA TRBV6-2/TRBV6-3 TGTGCCAGCAGTTACGCTCCCGGGACACGCTTAACCTACGAGCAGTACTTC CASSYAPGTRLTYEQYF
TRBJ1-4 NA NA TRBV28 TGTGCCAGCAGGACAGGAACTAATGAAAAACTGTTTTTT CASRTGTNEKLFF
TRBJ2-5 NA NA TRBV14 TGTGCCAGCAGACCGGGATCGGGGCAAGAGACCCAGTACTTC CASRPGSGQETQYF
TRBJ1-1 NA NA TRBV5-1 TGCGCCAGCAGCCTTAAGAACACTGAAGCTTTCTTT CASSLKNTEAFF
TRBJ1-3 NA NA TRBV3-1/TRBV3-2 TGTGCCAGCAGCCAAGGGGGGGGAAAAGGAAACACCATATATTTT CASSQGGGKGNTIYF